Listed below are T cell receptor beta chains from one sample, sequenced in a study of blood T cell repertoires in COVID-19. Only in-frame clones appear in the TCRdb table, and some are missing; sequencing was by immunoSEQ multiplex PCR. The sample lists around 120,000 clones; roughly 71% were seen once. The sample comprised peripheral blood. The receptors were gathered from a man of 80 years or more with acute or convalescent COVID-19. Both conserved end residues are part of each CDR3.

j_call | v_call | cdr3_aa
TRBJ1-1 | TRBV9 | CASSVRPEQTEAFF
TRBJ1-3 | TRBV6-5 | CASSSNRGLGNTIYF
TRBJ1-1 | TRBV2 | CASSEASQAFF
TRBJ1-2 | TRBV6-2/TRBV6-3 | CASSSIALDRASYTF
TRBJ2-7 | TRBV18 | CASSPDSTYEQYF
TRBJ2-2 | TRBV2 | CASSGDRFTGELFF
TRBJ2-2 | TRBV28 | CASSFREIGELFF
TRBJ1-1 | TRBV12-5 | CASGIDRVSNEAFF
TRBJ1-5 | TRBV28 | CASSPPTGTGHQPQHF
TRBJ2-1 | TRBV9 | CASSVGLGSYNEQFF
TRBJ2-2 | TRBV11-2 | CASSSLLRGQLVTGELFF
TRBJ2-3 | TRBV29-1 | CSVAPPETRDTDTQYF
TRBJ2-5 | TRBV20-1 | CSASPLTGRVVDETQYF
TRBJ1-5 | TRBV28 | CASSAGTGSLRPQHF
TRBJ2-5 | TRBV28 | CASISGTGRGETQYF
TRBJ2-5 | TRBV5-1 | CASSLGYGEETQYF
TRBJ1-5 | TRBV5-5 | CASSLGGSNQPQHF
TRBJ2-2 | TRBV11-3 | CASSLLTNTGELFF
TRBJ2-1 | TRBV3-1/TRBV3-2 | CASSQVPSGASSYNEQFF
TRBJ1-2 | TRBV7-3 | CASSYQGRDGYTF
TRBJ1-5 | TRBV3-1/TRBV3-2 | CASNLGAHSNQPQHF
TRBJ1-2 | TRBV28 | CASTDSLYGYTF
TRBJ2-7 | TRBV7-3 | CASSLGGGPLYEQYF
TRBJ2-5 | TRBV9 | CASSAARTQYF
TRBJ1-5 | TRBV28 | CASSLASIGAGRQPQHF
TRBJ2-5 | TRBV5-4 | CASSFLDRGGETQYF
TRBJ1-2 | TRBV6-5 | CASSSVLVGNGYTF
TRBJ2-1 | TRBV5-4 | CASSTGTSSYNEQFF
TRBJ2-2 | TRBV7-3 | CASSRGGGELFF
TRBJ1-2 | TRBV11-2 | CASGKGYGGYTF
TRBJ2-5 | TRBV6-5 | CASSYSVGRSTQYF
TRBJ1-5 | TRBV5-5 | CASSLDLEQPQHF
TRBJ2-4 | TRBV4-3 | CASSQDPAGGFVAKNIQYF
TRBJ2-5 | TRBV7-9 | CASSLRYRDQETQYF
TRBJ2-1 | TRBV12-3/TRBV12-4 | CASSTWGGNEQFF
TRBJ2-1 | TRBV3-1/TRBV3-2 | CASSLSGTGQFF
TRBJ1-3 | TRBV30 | CAAPGVLAGNTIYF
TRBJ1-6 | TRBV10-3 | CAISPGQGNSPLHF
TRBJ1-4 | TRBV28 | CASSLSGEEKLFF
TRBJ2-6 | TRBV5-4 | CASSLNRVSGANVLTF
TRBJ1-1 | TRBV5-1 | CASSLGGGVNTEAFF